Listed below are T cell receptor beta chains from one sample, sequenced in a study of blood T cell repertoires in COVID-19. This table comes from immunoSEQ multiplex PCR, and its TCRdb copy is limited to in-frame clones, with some not included. Among about 83,000 clones listed, 70% to 90% were seen once. Sequencing input: peripheral blood. Receptors originate from a woman aged 80 or over in a cohort sampled during active or convalescent COVID-19. Each CDR3 is given with its conserved first and last residue. The D gene is left open where the match is weak.

V gene: TRBV5-4; D gene: TRBD1; CDR3 length: 15; CDR3 protein: CASSLDRGPGNTIYF
V gene: TRBV15; D gene: TRBD1; CDR3 length: 16; CDR3 protein: CATSRATGPNTGELFF
V gene: TRBV4-1; D gene: .; CDR3 length: 15; CDR3 protein: CASSQDRGLETEAFF
V gene: TRBV19; D gene: .; CDR3 length: 14; CDR3 protein: CASSARGVGTEAFF
V gene: TRBV5-1; D gene: .; CDR3 length: 15; CDR3 protein: CASSLATGLYSPLHF
V gene: TRBV24-1; D gene: .; CDR3 length: 15; CDR3 protein: CATSDGTRRDQPQHF
V gene: TRBV15; D gene: .; CDR3 length: 16; CDR3 protein: CATSRELGQSHQPQHF
V gene: TRBV3-1/TRBV3-2; D gene: .; CDR3 length: 16; CDR3 protein: CASSQVKPSGTDTQYF
V gene: TRBV6-1; D gene: .; CDR3 length: 12; CDR3 protein: CASSERFAEQYF
V gene: TRBV11-2; D gene: TRBD1; CDR3 length: 15; CDR3 protein: CASSLDWTGAYEQYF
V gene: TRBV28; D gene: TRBD2; CDR3 length: 11; CDR3 protein: CASPGTSGQYF
V gene: TRBV7-9; D gene: .; CDR3 length: 13; CDR3 protein: CASSLAAGYGYTF
V gene: TRBV28; D gene: TRBD2; CDR3 length: 15; CDR3 protein: CASSTPSGRTDTQYF
V gene: TRBV24-1; D gene: .; CDR3 length: 14; CDR3 protein: CATSDARTVETQYF
V gene: TRBV24-1; D gene: TRBD1; CDR3 length: 16; CDR3 protein: CATSDLSGGGWDTQYF
V gene: TRBV5-4; D gene: .; CDR3 length: 16; CDR3 protein: CASSTLGGGPGSPLHF
V gene: TRBV2; D gene: TRBD2; CDR3 length: 15; CDR3 protein: CASAGLAGYTGELFF
V gene: TRBV28; D gene: .; CDR3 length: 13; CDR3 protein: CASRGPLNTEAFF